Sequencing of this TCR beta chain was carried out in a study of shared clonotypes between healthy human individuals (dated by TCRdb to 2018 to 2021). At the level of the whole study: A couple of women and a few men aged 18 to 49 years were included in the cohort. The study deeply sequenced blood TCR repertoires of about 5 healthy adults to estimate repertoire size and the extent of clonotype sharing between individuals. For each donor, three plates each were used for CD4 naive and CD4 memory, two plates were used for CD8 naive, and one plate was used for CD8 memory. Leukapheresis yielded between about 0.9 and 9 billion PBMCs per donor. Libraries were prepared and TCR repertoires were sequenced by different laboratories using diverse techniques, in order to increase sequencing depth and limit assay-specific biases.

TCR CDR3 regions were amplified from genomic DNA by multiplex PCR using the deep immunoSEQ assay. For each cell subset, the extracted genomic DNA was distributed evenly across all wells of several immunoSEQ 96-well plates, and each plate served as one replicate. Each replicate PCR for sorted subsets received roughly 0.2 ug genomic DNA, equal to 30,000 or so T cell genomes. Purified libraries were quantified with a Qubit 3.0 fluorometer, sized on a Bioanalyzer 2100, and re-quantified with the KAPA Library Quantification kit. Every immunoSEQ 96-well plate was sequenced on a dedicated single-read 150-cycle Illumina NextSeq 550 flow cell. In the paper's pipeline: Because the immunoSEQ output included only junctional sequences and no quality scores, the filtering could not be the same as the filtering used for full-length reads. Sequences were annotated with PyIR, a Python wrapper for IgBLAST v1.9, and V/J genes and CDR3 were assigned using IMGT germline references. Reads were filtered out if the reads had weak V/J assignments (E-value above 1e-6), no CDR3, stop codons, out-of-frame junctions, or ambiguous translated residues. V3J clonotypes were defined as sequences sharing an identical inferred V gene, J gene, and CDR3 amino acid sequence. The percentage overlap between two repertoires was calculated by dividing the number of shared unique clonotypes by the size of the smaller repertoire. RTK rarefaction, the Chao1 estimator, and Recon v2.1 estimates of unobserved clonotypes were used to assess repertoire richness. OLGA was used to compute generation probabilities for all TCRbeta clonotypes that the gDNA method yielded from four donors. Held by TCRdb, this immuneACCESS table contains in-frame sequences only and omits some clones. Under half of the omission traces to an unresolved V gene where checked; the cause of the rest is unknown. The V and J calls and clone size come from that table; D and trimming were worked out from the DNA. The sample table records 2,500,000 or so clones; approximately 90% of these occur just once. The ten largest account for around 0.14% of the sample.

As regards this clone: The antigen this receptor binds is unknown. Base qualities were left out, and no much larger clone turns up one base away. The same CDR3 is also encoded by other DNA sequences in this sample.

The donors were healthy, HIV-negative adults who had no recently reported acute infections or vaccinations. Every donor was a Caucasian adult residing in Nashville, Tennessee, USA. CD4+ T cells were enriched by magnetic negative selection, after which naive cells were positively selected on CD45RA and the negative fraction was taken as the memory subset. Blood was obtained by leukapheresis, after which PBMCs were separated by Ficoll-Histopaque density gradient centrifugation and cryopreserved in liquid nitrogen vapor phase. Analytical flow cytometry was used to check the purity and quantity of each magnetically sorted T cell population. Each sorted fraction had its genomic DNA isolated and then quantified by UV absorbance on a Nanodrop 2000c. What the work shows at the level of the full study, not this receptor alone: Sharing across several donors was observed for 4.5% to 6.5% of naive CD4, less than 4% of naive CD8, 2.3% of memory CD4, and about 0.39% of memory CD8 clonotypes. The genetic and exposure-history diversity represented was limited by the small number of donors. Higher generation probabilities were observed for clonotypes shared by all four sorted-subset donors than for non-shared clonotypes. Pairwise subsampling led to the expectation that sequencing depth would affect the degree of clonotype sharing among donors. Naive subsets generally had larger estimated clonotype richness than memory subsets. Sampling was restricted to blood, and TCR repertoires in tissue are likely to differ from TCR repertoires in blood. Rarefaction of sorted-subset datasets indicated incomplete sequencing despite the large sequencing depth.

The CDR3, from cysteine to phenylalanine, totals 13 residues. Of the read, only the CDR3 DNA is kept; its 39 bases are in frame from base 1. From V the trimming removes 5 bases and from J it removes 5 bases, while the gene matches leave 2 bases of the junction unaccounted for. As encoded in the germline V gene (reference sequence), CDR1 is SGHNT while CDR2 is YYREEE. The sequence is built from TRBV5-4 and TRBJ1-5; 9 of the junction bases match TRBD1. The source of this sequence is a man aged 18-30 years in good health. Input material: naive CD4+ T cells sorted from blood. The meaning of the sample's cell subset or site label: CD45RA+ positively selected. The nucleotide sequence reads TGTGCCAGCAGTCGGGACAGGGATCAGCCCCAGCATTTT. It translates as CASSRDRDQPQHF. Here the CDR3 is joined to the reference TRBV5-4 and TRBJ1-5 genes, and the full variable domain is: ETGVTQSPTHLIKTRGQQVTLRCSSQSGHNTVSWYQQALGQGPQFIFQYYREEENGRGNFPPRFSGLQFPNYSSELNVNALELDDSALYLCASSRDRDQPQHFGDGTRLSIL.